The source of this TCR beta chain is a study of shared clonotypes between healthy human individuals. On the study more broadly: Contributing individuals were two females and three males aged 18 to 49. Findings and caveats of the study: Naive subsets typically showed greater estimated richness than memory subsets.

V lost 2 bases and J 4 bases, leaving 11 bases between the germline ends. Germline values: CDR1 LNHDA, CDR2 SQIVND (reference sequence). The CDR3 sequence is 14 residues long. On this clone: Its specificity is not known.

The naive CD8 fraction comprised CD45RO-negative cells positively selected for CCR7 and excluded terminally differentiated effector memory CD45RA+ cells. Produced via immunoSEQ multiplex PCR; TCRdb's table is partial and in-frame only. The sample contains hundreds of thousands of clones, about 95% of which appear only once. The clonotype was recovered from a woman aged 25-40 years in good health. The specimen was naive CD8+ T cells sorted from blood. V is TRBV19 and J is TRBJ1-1; maybe TRBD1 (5 bases). In nucleotides, the CDR3 is TGTGCCAGTAGTATATATGAGGGGCCCACTGAAGCTTTCTTT. The encoded protein is CASSIYEGPTEAFF.